This TCR beta chain is from a study of blood T cell repertoires in COVID-19. Generated by immunoSEQ multiplex PCR, the TCRdb table keeps only in-frame clones and is missing some. The table lists approximately 340,000 clones, about 86% of them singletons, with 2.5% to 3% in the top ten. The V and J ends lost 5 bases and 6 bases respectively, with 9 bases between them. This CDR3 has 11 residues. Germline CDR1 DFQATT, CDR2 SNEGSKA (reference sequence). This clone was seen more than once but under ten times. The specimen sequenced was peripheral blood. The receptor's source is a man aged 25 to 40 with active or convalescent COVID-19. J is TRBJ2-3 and V is TRBV20-1; no definite D call. This chain's CDR3 is CSAPQWDTQYF. The CDR3, as DNA: TGCAGTGCTCCGCAGTGGGATACGCAGTATTTT.